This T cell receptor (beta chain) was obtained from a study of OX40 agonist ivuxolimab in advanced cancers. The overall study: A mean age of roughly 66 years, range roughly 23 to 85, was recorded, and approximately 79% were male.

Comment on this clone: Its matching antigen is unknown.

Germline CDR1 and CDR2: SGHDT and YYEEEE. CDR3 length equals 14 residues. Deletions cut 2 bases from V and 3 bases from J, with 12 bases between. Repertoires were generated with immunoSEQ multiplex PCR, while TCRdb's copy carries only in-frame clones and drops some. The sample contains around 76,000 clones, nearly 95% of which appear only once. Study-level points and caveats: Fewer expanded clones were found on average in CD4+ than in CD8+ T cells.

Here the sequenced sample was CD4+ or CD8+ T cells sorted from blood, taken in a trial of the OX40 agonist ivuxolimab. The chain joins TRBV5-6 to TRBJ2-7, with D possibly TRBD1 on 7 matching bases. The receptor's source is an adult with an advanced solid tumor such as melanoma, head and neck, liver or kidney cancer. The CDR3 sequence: CASSLGGGVYEQYF. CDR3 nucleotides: TGTGCCAGCAGCTTAGGAGGGGGCGTCTACGAGCAGTACTTC. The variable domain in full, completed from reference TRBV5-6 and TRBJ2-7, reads DAGVTQSPTHLIKTRGQQVTLRCSPKSGHDTVSWYQQALGQGPQFIFQYYEEEERQRGNFPDRFSGHQFPNYSSELNVNALLLGDSALYLCASSLGGGVYEQYFGPGTRLTVT.